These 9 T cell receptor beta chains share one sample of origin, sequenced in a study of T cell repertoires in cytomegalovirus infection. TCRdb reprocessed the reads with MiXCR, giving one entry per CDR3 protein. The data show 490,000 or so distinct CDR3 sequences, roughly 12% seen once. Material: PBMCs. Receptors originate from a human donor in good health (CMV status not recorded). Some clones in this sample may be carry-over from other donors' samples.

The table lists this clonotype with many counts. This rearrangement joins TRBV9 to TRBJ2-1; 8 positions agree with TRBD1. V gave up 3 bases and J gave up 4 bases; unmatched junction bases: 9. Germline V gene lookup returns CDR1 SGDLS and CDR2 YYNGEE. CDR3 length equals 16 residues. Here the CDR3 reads CASSGRDGTGYNEQFF. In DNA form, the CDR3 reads TGTGCCAGCAGCGGACGAGATGGGACAGGTTACAATGAGCAGTTCTTC.

The CDR3 here is CASRLRTGGGDEQFF. For the CDR3, the DNA is TGCGCCAGCAGGCTCCGGACAGGGGGTGGCGATGAGCAGTTCTTC. This chain links TRBV5-1 with TRBJ2-1; 10 nucleotides align to TRBD1. Germline V gene sequence: CDR1 SGHRS, CDR2 YFSETQ. There are 15 residues in the CDR3. Unmatched junction bases numbered 10, after V lost 5 bases and J lost 8 bases.

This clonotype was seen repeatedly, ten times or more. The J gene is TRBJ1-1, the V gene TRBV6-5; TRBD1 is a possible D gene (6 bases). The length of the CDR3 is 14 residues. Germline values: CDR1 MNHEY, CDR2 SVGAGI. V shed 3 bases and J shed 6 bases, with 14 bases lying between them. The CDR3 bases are TGTGCCAGCAGTTATAAACAGGGAGGCGCTGAAGCTTTCTTT. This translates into CASSYKQGGAEAFF.

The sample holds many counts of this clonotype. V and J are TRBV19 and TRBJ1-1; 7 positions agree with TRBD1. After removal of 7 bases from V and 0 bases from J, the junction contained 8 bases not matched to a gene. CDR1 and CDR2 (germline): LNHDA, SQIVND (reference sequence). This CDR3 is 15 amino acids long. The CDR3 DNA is TGTGCCAGTATAGGGCGGGACAGTTTGAACACTGAAGCTTTCTTT. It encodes CASIGRDSLNTEAFF.

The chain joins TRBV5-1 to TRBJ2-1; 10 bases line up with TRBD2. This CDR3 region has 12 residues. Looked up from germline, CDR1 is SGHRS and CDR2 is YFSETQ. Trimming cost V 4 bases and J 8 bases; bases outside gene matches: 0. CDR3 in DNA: TGCGCCAGCAGCACTAGCGGGGATGAGCAGTTCTTC. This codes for CASSTSGDEQFF.

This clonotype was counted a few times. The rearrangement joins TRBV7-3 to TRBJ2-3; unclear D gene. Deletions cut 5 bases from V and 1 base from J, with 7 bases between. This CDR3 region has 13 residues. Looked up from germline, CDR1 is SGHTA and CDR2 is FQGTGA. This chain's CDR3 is CASSMLGTDTQYF. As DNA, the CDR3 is TGTGCCAGCAGCATGTTGGGCACAGATACGCAGTATTTT.

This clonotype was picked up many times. CDR3 residues: CAFRVVSSDTQYF. In DNA, the CDR3 is TGTGCCTTCCGAGTAGTTAGCAGTGATACGCAGTATTTT. The chain uses TRBV30 and TRBJ2-3; D is unclear. V lost 7 bases, J lost 6 bases, and 17 bases lay in between. The germline V gene encodes CDR1 GTSNPN and CDR2 SVGIG (reference sequence). CDR3 length: 13 residues.

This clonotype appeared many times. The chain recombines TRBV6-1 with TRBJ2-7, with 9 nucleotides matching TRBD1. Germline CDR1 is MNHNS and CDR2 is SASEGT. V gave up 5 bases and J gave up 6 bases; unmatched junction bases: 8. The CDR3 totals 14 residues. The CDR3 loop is CASSSGTGPSEQYF. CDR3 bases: TGTGCCAGCAGTTCCGGGACAGGGCCATCCGAGCAGTACTTC.

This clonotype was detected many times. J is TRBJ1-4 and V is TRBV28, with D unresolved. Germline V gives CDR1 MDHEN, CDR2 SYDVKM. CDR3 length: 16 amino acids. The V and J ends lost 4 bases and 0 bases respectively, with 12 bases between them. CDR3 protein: CASSSRTEATNEKLFF. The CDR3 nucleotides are TGTGCCAGCAGTTCCCGGACGGAAGCAACTAATGAAAAACTGTTTTTT.